This is a list of T cell receptor beta chains from one sample in a study of T cell repertoires in cytomegalovirus infection. The antigens for these receptors are not known. TCRdb reprocessed the reads via MiXCR and lists one record per CDR3 protein. The table has about 700,000 distinct CDR3 sequences, around 31% seen once. The source material was cultured PBMCs, sampled from culture after CMV antigen stimulation. The receptors were gathered from a human donor in good health (CMV status not recorded). Some clones in this sample may be carry-over from other donors' samples. CDR3s include the opening cysteine and the closing phenylalanine or tryptophan. D genes are given only for firm matches. Part of the rows lack a size; the others show once, few, many or a class for expanded clones.

cdr3_aa | cdr3_nt | v_call | clone_size | d_call | j_call
CATAGTGGKSGELFF | TGTGCCACCGCGGGGACAGGGGGCAAATCCGGGGAGCTGTTTTTT | TRBV15 | NA | TRBD1 | TRBJ2-2
CASSAPLAEDTDTQYF | TGTGCCAGCAGCGCCCCACTAGCGGAGGACACAGATACGCAGTATTTT | TRBV7-8 | many | TRBD2 | TRBJ2-3
CASSMGRGFTYNEQFF | TGTGCCAGTAGTATGGGACGCGGGTTCACCTACAATGAGCAGTTCTTC | TRBV19 | NA | NA | TRBJ2-1
CSARTGVGDEQFF | TGCAGTGCTAGGACGGGAGTAGGCGATGAGCAGTTCTTC | TRBV20-1 | NA | NA | TRBJ2-1
CASSLGVDRVLGYTF | TGTGCCAGCAGCTTAGGAGTGGACAGGGTCTTAGGCTACACCTTC | TRBV7-2 | many | TRBD1 | TRBJ1-2
CASSLAGVGYTF | TGTGCCAGCAGCTTAGCAGGGGTAGGCTACACCTTC | TRBV7-9 | few | NA | TRBJ1-2
CASSLRVASGGPVF | TGTGCCAGCAGCCTAAGAGTGGCTAGCGGGGGCCCTGTTTTT | TRBV7-2 | NA | TRBD2 | TRBJ2-2
CASTLGQGGQFF | TGTGCCAGCACCCTTGGACAGGGCGGGCAGTTCTTC | TRBV6-6 | NA | TRBD1 | TRBJ2-1
CASSLAGGARGEAFF | TGTGCCAGCAGCTTAGCTGGGGGGGCGCGGGGTGAAGCTTTCTTT | TRBV7-2 | NA | NA | TRBJ1-1
CASGVTGVGYTF | TGTGCTAGTGGTGTAACAGGGGTTGGCTACACCTTC | TRBV12-5 | few | TRBD1 | TRBJ1-2
CASSFAGGLSTDTQYF | TGTGCCAGCAGCTTTGCGGGGGGGTTAAGCACAGATACGCAGTATTTT | TRBV7-2 | few | TRBD2 | TRBJ2-3
CATSDLADTQYF | TGTGCCACCAGTGATTTGGCCGATACGCAGTATTTT | TRBV24-1 | few | NA | TRBJ2-3
CASSTGRRETQYF | TGTGCCAGCAGTACAGGGCGGCGGGAGACCCAGTACTTC | TRBV6-2/TRBV6-3 | few | NA | TRBJ2-5
CATAGPGLAERNNEQFF | TGTGCCACCGCGGGCCCGGGACTAGCGGAAAGAAACAATGAGCAGTTCTTC | TRBV19 | NA | TRBD2 | TRBJ2-1
CASSTRLAGPGDTQYF | TGTGCCAGTAGTACACGACTAGCGGGCCCGGGAGATACGCAGTATTTT | TRBV19 | NA | TRBD2 | TRBJ2-3
CSAPPASGRAREQFF | TGCAGTGCACCGCCGGCTAGCGGGAGGGCCCGAGAGCAGTTCTTC | TRBV20-1 | NA | TRBD2 | TRBJ2-1
CATAPSSGGGYEQYF | TGTGCCACAGCACCTTCAAGCGGGGGGGGCTACGAGCAGTACTTC | TRBV2 | NA | TRBD2 | TRBJ2-7
CASSRGEGAYNEKLFF | TGCGCCAGCAGCCGAGGGGAGGGGGCTTATAATGAAAAACTGTTTTTT | TRBV4-1 | NA | TRBD1 | TRBJ1-4
CASSRTQGAEAFF | TGTGCCAGTAGTAGAACTCAGGGGGCTGAAGCTTTCTTT | TRBV19 | few | TRBD1 | TRBJ1-1
CASSLWGGGEPQHF | TGTGCCAGCAGCTTATGGGGGGGGGGTGAGCCCCAGCATTTT | TRBV7-2 | NA | NA | TRBJ1-5
CSARVGSGVPDTQYF | TGCAGTGCTAGAGTGGGTAGCGGGGTCCCCGATACGCAGTATTTT | TRBV20-1 | NA | TRBD2 | TRBJ2-3
CASSPRGTGVLGETQYF | TGTGCCAGCAGTCCCCGCGGGACAGGGGTTTTAGGGGAGACCCAGTACTTC | TRBV27 | few | TRBD1 | TRBJ2-5
CASSSTSLDTQYF | TGTGCCAGCAGCTCAACTAGTCTGGATACGCAGTATTTT | TRBV11-2 | NA | NA | TRBJ2-3
CASSLTTSGISTDTQYF | TGTGCCAGCAGCTTAACGACTAGCGGGATTAGCACAGATACGCAGTATTTT | TRBV7-3 | NA | TRBD2 | TRBJ2-3
CATGGGGPEETQYF | TGTGCCACCGGAGGGGGGGGCCCGGAAGAGACCCAGTACTTC | TRBV19 | few | NA | TRBJ2-5
CASSLAPGRGATEAFF | TGTGCCAGCAGTTTAGCCCCGGGCAGGGGGGCCACTGAAGCTTTCTTT | TRBV28 | once | TRBD1 | TRBJ1-1
CASSPRAFNQPQHF | TGTGCCAGCAGCCCGAGGGCCTTCAATCAGCCCCAGCATTTT | TRBV7-8 | few | NA | TRBJ1-5
CASSRGDRELYEQYF | TGTGCCAGCAGCCGGGGGGACAGGGAACTCTACGAGCAGTACTTC | TRBV7-6 | few | TRBD1 | TRBJ2-7
CASSTPGGATNEKLFF | TGTGCCAGCAGTACCCCCGGGGGGGCAACTAATGAAAAACTGTTTTTT | TRBV28 | NA | NA | TRBJ1-4
CASSPNPGQSSYEQYF | TGCGCCAGCAGCCCTAATCCGGGACAGAGCTCCTACGAGCAGTACTTC | TRBV4-1 | NA | TRBD1 | TRBJ2-7
CASSEDESEQYF | TGTGCCAGCAGTGAAGACGAGAGCGAGCAGTACTTC | TRBV6-1 | few | NA | TRBJ2-7
CSAAASSQNTVYEQYF | TGCAGTGCTGCCGCTTCTAGCCAAAATACCGTCTACGAGCAGTACTTC | TRBV20-1 | NA | NA | TRBJ2-7
CASSWGFYGYTF | TGTGCCAGCAGTTGGGGCTTCTATGGCTACACCTTC | TRBV6-1 | NA | NA | TRBJ1-2
CASSKEMAGINYGYTF | TGTGCCAGCAGCAAGGAGATGGCAGGGATAAACTATGGCTACACCTTC | TRBV6-1 | NA | NA | TRBJ1-2
CATRGPHNEQFF | TGTGCCACTCGGGGTCCACACAATGAGCAGTTCTTC | TRBV6-2/TRBV6-3 | NA | NA | TRBJ2-1
CASSFVGYQPQHF | TGTGCCAGCAGTTTTGTCGGGTATCAGCCCCAGCATTTT | TRBV27 | few | NA | TRBJ1-5
CASSPLQGRYEQYF | TGTGCCAGCAGCCCCCTACAGGGGCGATACGAGCAGTACTTC | TRBV11-2 | NA | TRBD1 | TRBJ2-7
CSANRDRVGYEQYF | TGCAGTGCAAACCGGGACAGGGTGGGATACGAGCAGTACTTC | TRBV20-1 | NA | TRBD1 | TRBJ2-7
CSAREGPSNQPQHF | TGCAGTGCTAGAGAGGGACCCTCCAATCAGCCCCAGCATTTT | TRBV20-1 | few | NA | TRBJ1-5
CASSLVPTGGHEQYF | TGTGCCAGCAGCTTAGTTCCTACAGGGGGCCACGAGCAGTACTTC | TRBV11-2 | few | TRBD1 | TRBJ2-7
CASSGDSWEQYF | TGCGCCAGCAGTGGGGACTCTTGGGAGCAGTACTTC | TRBV10-2 | once | NA | TRBJ2-7
CASSAQLAGGSYNEQFF | TGTGCCAGCAGCGCGCAGCTAGCGGGGGGCTCCTACAATGAGCAGTTCTTC | TRBV11-2 | NA | TRBD2 | TRBJ2-1
CAISRDLNTEAFF | TGTGCCATCAGTCGGGACCTAAACACTGAAGCTTTCTTT | TRBV10-3 | many | NA | TRBJ1-1
CASSQAATGGAGELFF | TGCGCCAGCAGCCAAGCCGCGACAGGGGGGGCCGGGGAGCTGTTTTTT | TRBV4-3 | few | TRBD1 | TRBJ2-2
CASSRGVTTEAFF | TGTGCCAGCAGCCGCGGGGTAACCACTGAAGCTTTCTTT | TRBV5-6 | NA | NA | TRBJ1-1
CASSLDGGGYNEQFF | TGTGCCAGCAGCTTAGATGGCGGGGGCTACAATGAGCAGTTCTTC | TRBV7-2 | many | TRBD2 | TRBJ2-1
CASSLVRRGDTQYF | TGTGCCAGCAGCTTAGTAAGGAGGGGAGATACGCAGTATTTT | TRBV7-8 | few | NA | TRBJ2-3
CSVLGDSYEQYF | TGCAGCGTTCTAGGGGATTCCTACGAGCAGTACTTC | TRBV29-1 | NA | NA | TRBJ2-7
CASRTVTEAFF | TGTGCCAGCCGGACGGTCACTGAAGCTTTCTTT | TRBV27 | NA | NA | TRBJ1-1
CASGSDGRAGNTIYF | TGTGCCAGCGGCTCCGATGGACGTGCTGGAAACACCATATATTTT | TRBV11-3 | NA | NA | TRBJ1-3
CASSLTSAPWDGNEQFF | TGTGCCAGCAGCTTGACTAGCGCGCCGTGGGATGGCAATGAGCAGTTCTTC | TRBV7-2 | many | TRBD2 | TRBJ2-1
CASSPGTSGFYNEQFF | TGTGCCAGCAGCCCCGGGACTAGCGGGTTCTACAATGAGCAGTTCTTC | TRBV12-3/TRBV12-4 | many | TRBD2 | TRBJ2-1
CETGGSYEQYF | TGCGAAACAGGCGGTTCCTACGAGCAGTACTTC | TRBV6-7 | NA | NA | TRBJ2-7
CASSFLDADTQYF | TGTGCCAGCAGTTTCCTCGACGCAGATACGCAGTATTTT | TRBV6-6 | few | NA | TRBJ2-3
CASSEIRVVAFF | TGTGCCAGCAGTGAAATCCGGGTAGTAGCTTTCTTT | TRBV6-1 | NA | NA | TRBJ1-1
CASRIAGVTETQYF | TGTGCCAGCAGAATCGCTGGGGTTACAGAGACCCAGTACTTC | TRBV12-3/TRBV12-4 | once | NA | TRBJ2-5
CASSFGDVSYGYTF | TGTGCCAGCAGCTTCGGCGATGTGAGCTATGGCTACACCTTC | TRBV11-1 | NA | NA | TRBJ1-2
CASSAQGSSGDGYTF | TGTGCCAGCAGCGCTCAGGGTAGTAGTGGGGATGGCTACACCTTC | TRBV11-2 | NA | NA | TRBJ1-2
CASSRPGLAGSTDTQYF | TGTGCCAGTAGCAGACCGGGACTAGCGGGAAGCACAGATACGCAGTATTTT | TRBV19 | few | TRBD2 | TRBJ2-3
CASSSGLRPNNEQFF | TGTGCCAGCAGCTCGGGACTCCGTCCTAACAATGAGCAGTTCTTC | TRBV5-4 | NA | NA | TRBJ2-1